The text below deals with one T cell receptor beta chain. Its matching antigen is unknown. The use of a sample-barcoded 5' primer and a J-beta primer mix characterized a second PCR of about 7 to 12 cycles. TCRdb redid the calling of the 5' RACE reads with MiXCR, one entry per CDR3 protein. The sample contains around 820,000 distinct CDR3 sequences, 20% to 25% of which appear only once. This specimen belongs to a study of blood T cells in healthy people across ages. Study observations and caveats: Percentage of naive T cells showed a strong correlation with TCR beta diversity.

The CDR3 spans 13 residues. CDR1 is ENHRY, CDR2 SYGVKD, per germline. The V end was cut by 0 bases, the J end by 7 bases, with 7 bases between. Donors were systemically healthy Caucasian individuals from Russia aged about 6 to 90 years. The sample, approximately 10 milliliters of peripheral blood, was drawn from each donor. The data also belong to a second study, concerning T cells of mothers and their children. According to that study: The TCR beta CDR3 read count exceeded 9.5 million for each mother and was a few million for each child.

The clonotype comes from a boy younger than 18 in good health. The chain is built from TRBV10-3 and TRBJ2-1; D remains unclear. Sequences were obtained from blood. CDR3 sequence reads: CAISESFSNEQFF. The CDR3 DNA reads TGTGCCATCAGTGAGTCGTTTAGTAATGAGCAGTTCTTC.